Following are 25 T cell receptor beta chains from one sample sequenced in a study of T cell responses to AZD1222 COVID-19 vaccine. Sequenced by immunoSEQ multiplex PCR; TCRdb stores in-frame clones only, minus some. The repertoire holds 100,000 to 150,000 clones, 75% to 90% seen once, with 1.5% in the top ten. The sequences come from peripheral blood, collected on day 0 of AZD1222 vaccination. The receptors come from an adult in good health.

The chain uses TRBV6-5 and TRBJ2-3, with D possibly TRBD2 on 6 matching bases. The CDR3 extends over 14 amino acids. Germline V gene data show CDR1 as MNHEY and CDR2 as SVGAGI. V shed 0 bases and J shed 3 bases, with 7 bases lying between them. CDR3 DNA: TGTGCCAGCAGTTACTCGGAGGGAACAGATACGCAGTATTTT. It translates to CASSYSEGTDTQYF.

The chain combines TRBV5-1 with TRBJ2-1; 8 positions match TRBD2. The V gene end was trimmed by 7 bases and the J gene end by 7 bases; junction bases not matched to a gene: 13. The CDR3 runs to 15 residues. Per germline, CDR1 SGHRS and CDR2 YFSETQ. The CDR3 loop reads CASFHRGSGGNEQFF. The CDR3 coding sequence is TGCGCCAGCTTCCACCGTGGGTCGGGAGGGAATGAGCAGTTCTTC.

The chain's CDR3 is CASSPGRNEQYF. The CDR3 DNA sequence: TGTGCCAGCAGCCCGGGACGTAATGAGCAGTACTTC. The chain employs TRBV3-1 (or the pseudogene TRBV3-2) and TRBJ2-7, with D possibly called TRBD1 or TRBD2 (5 bases each). CDR1 is LGHDT and CDR2 is YNNKEL in the germline V gene (reference sequence). The V and J ends lost 4 bases and 7 bases respectively, with 11 bases between them. The CDR3 extends over 12 amino acids.

This chain joins TRBV10-3 and TRBJ1-1, with 10 bases identical to TRBD1. This CDR3 is 18 amino acids long. From germline, CDR1 is ENHRY and CDR2 SYGVKD. The V segment lost 7 bases and the J segment 1 base; nucleotides outside the gene matches: 15. DNA of the CDR3: TGTGCCATCATTACTACGGGACAGGGGAATTGGGCGAACACTGAAGCTTTCTTT. Its translation is CAIITTGQGNWANTEAFF.

This clone appeared a few times. In DNA, the CDR3 is TGTGCCAGCAGTTACTCTCCAGACAGGGTACATGGCTACACCTTC. Protein: CASSYSPDRVHGYTF. The chain uses TRBV6-2 or TRBV6-3 and TRBJ1-2, with 7 bases lining up with TRBD1. The V gene end was trimmed by 0 bases and the J gene end by 6 bases; junction bases not matched to a gene: 7. The CDR3 is made up of 15 amino acids. Germline loops: CDR1 MNHEY, CDR2 SVGEGT.

V gene TRBV2 combines with J gene TRBJ2-5; the match to TRBD2 covers 11 bases. The CDR3 has 13 amino acids. Trimming at V came to 3 bases and at J to 7 bases, leaving 1 base not matched to a gene. Germline CDR1 and CDR2: SNHLY and FYNNEI. The CDR3 DNA reads as TGTGCCAGCAGTGAGGGGACTAGCGGGACCCAGTACTTC. Protein sequence: CASSEGTSGTQYF.

V gene TRBV19 combines with J gene TRBJ1-1; tentative D call: TRBD1 (5 bases). CDR1 LNHDA and CDR2 SQIVND come from the germline V gene (reference sequence). The V and J ends lost 7 bases and 4 bases respectively, with 19 bases between them. The CDR3 has 15 residues. CDR3 DNA: TGTGCCAGTACCACGAGGGAGGGGCTGGCCACTGAAGCTTTCTTT. Translation: CASTTREGLATEAFF.

The rearrangement joins TRBV10-3 to TRBJ1-6; D not certain. The CDR3 loop spans 16 amino acids. Germline CDR1 is ENHRY and CDR2 is SYGVKD. V dropped 3 bases and J dropped 7 bases, with 16 bases sitting between them. This chain's CDR3 is CAISDSSGFKNSPLHF. The CDR3 DNA is TGTGCCATCAGTGACTCTTCGGGATTTAAAAATTCACCCCTCCACTTT.

The chain uses TRBV18 and TRBJ1-3; D remains unclear. CDR3 size: 14 residues. Germline CDR1 and CDR2: KGHSH and LQKENI. V shed 1 base and J shed 1 base, with 5 bases lying between them. The CDR3: CASSPRPSGNTIYF. The CDR3 DNA reads as TGTGCCAGCTCACCACGACCTTCTGGAAACACCATATATTTT.

The CDR3 sequence: CASSQDIGEAFF. The CDR3 nucleotides are TGTGCCAGCAGCCAAGACATTGGTGAAGCTTTCTTT. The rearrangement uses TRBV3-1 (or the pseudogene TRBV3-2) and TRBJ1-1; D gene uncertain. Deletions cut 0 bases from V and 7 bases from J, with 6 bases between. Germline CDR1 is LGHDT and CDR2 is YNNKEL (reference sequence). The CDR3 sequence is 12 residues long.

The J gene is TRBJ2-7, the V gene TRBV4-1; 11 nucleotides align to TRBD1. This CDR3 spans 15 amino acids. The germline gives CDR1 MGHRA, CDR2 YSYEKL. Unmatched junction bases numbered 5, after V lost 3 bases and J lost 4 bases. Here the CDR3 DNA reads TGCGCCAGCAGCCAGGGACAGGGGGTCGGGTACGAGCAGTACTTC. Amino acids: CASSQGQGVGYEQYF.

This clone was seen only once. The V and J genes are TRBV6-6 and TRBJ2-2; 12 nucleotides agree with TRBD2. CDR1 is MNHNY and CDR2 is SVGAGI in the germline V gene (reference sequence). J lost 5 bases, V lost 7 bases, and 5 bases had no gene match. The CDR3 is 15 residues long. CDR3 amino acids: CASITGTSGTGELFF. The CDR3 DNA follows: TGTGCCAGCATTACCGGGACTAGCGGGACCGGGGAGCTGTTTTTT.

The chain combines TRBV10-3 with TRBJ2-2, with TRBD1 as a possible D gene (6 bases). The CDR3 spans 14 residues. The V end lost 10 bases, the J end lost 5 bases, and 17 bases lay between the germline ends. Germline-derived CDR1 and CDR2 are ENHRY and SYGVKD. CDR3 sequence (DNA): TGTGCCACCGAACAGGGTAGTACGACCGGGGAGCTGTTTTTT. It codes for CATEQGSTTGELFF.

This rearrangement joins TRBV13 to TRBJ1-2; the match to TRBD1 covers 11 bases. CDR1 is PRHDT, CDR2 FYEKMQ, per germline (reference sequence). CDR3 length: 13 residues. V gave up 5 bases and J gave up 8 bases; unmatched junction bases: 4. CDR3 sequence: CASSLGTGGGYTF. The CDR3 DNA follows: TGTGCCAGCAGCCTCGGGACAGGGGGAGGCTACACCTTC.

The chain joins TRBV12-3 or TRBV12-4 to TRBJ1-4; D unclear. V was trimmed by 6 bases and J by 8 bases, leaving 7 bases between them. This CDR3 is built from 11 residues. The CDR3 here is CASRQQEKLFF. CDR3 nucleotides: TGTGCCAGCAGACAACAGGAAAAACTGTTTTTT.

V is TRBV27 and J is TRBJ2-1; 7 nucleotides match TRBD2. This CDR3 region has 15 residues. With 3 bases clipped from V and 4 bases from J, the junction kept 6 bases outside the gene matches. In germline, CDR1 is MNHEY, CDR2 SMNVEV (reference sequence). The CDR3 nucleotides read TGTGCCAGCAGTTTCTCGGGACTAATTTACAATGAGCAGTTCTTC. Its protein product is CASSFSGLIYNEQFF.

The chain uses TRBV30 and TRBJ1-6; D is possibly TRBD1 (6 bases). V gave up 2 bases and J gave up 11 bases, with 13 bases separating them. There are 13 residues in the CDR3. CDR1 is GTSNPN and CDR2 is SVGIG in the germline V gene (reference sequence). The CDR3 loop is CAWSLGGRPPLHF. CDR3 in DNA: TGTGCCTGGAGTTTAGGGGGGCGGCCACCCCTCCACTTT.

The chain combines TRBV5-1 with TRBJ1-6; the match to TRBD1 covers 7 bases. V lost 3 bases, J lost 10 bases, and 10 bases stayed unmatched. Germline V lookup: CDR1 SGHRS, CDR2 YFSETQ. This CDR3 contains 15 residues. The CDR3 sequence is CASSSEAGGGSPLHF. The CDR3 DNA sequence: TGCGCCAGCAGCTCTGAGGCAGGGGGAGGATCACCCCTCCACTTT.

This clone was counted once. This chain joins TRBV6-5 and TRBJ1-5; D uncertain. Trimming removed 6 bases from V and 0 bases from J, with 6 bases in between. Germline assignment: CDR1 MNHEY and CDR2 SVGAGI. The CDR3 contains 13 residues. The CDR3 nucleotides are TGTGCCAGCAGGCAGTATAGCAATCAGCCCCAGCATTTT. It encodes CASRQYSNQPQHF.

The chain uses TRBV19 and TRBJ1-4; 7 bases line up with TRBD1. V trimming: 10 bases; J trimming: 8 bases; junction bases outside the gene matches: 10. Germline-derived CDR1 and CDR2 are LNHDA and SQIVND (reference sequence). This CDR3 region has 13 residues. CDR3 protein: CATRRGLGEKLFF. As DNA, the CDR3 is TGTGCCACGCGAAGGGGGCTTGGAGAAAAACTGTTTTTT.

This rearrangement joins TRBV29-1 to TRBJ1-4, with 7 bases that match TRBD1. The CDR3 loop spans 13 amino acids. Germline values: CDR1 SQVTM, CDR2 ANQGSEA. J gave up 8 bases and V 6 bases, and 9 bases lay outside the gene matches. Here the CDR3 reads CSVKGAGGEKLFF. The CDR3 DNA follows: TGCAGCGTCAAGGGGGCTGGGGGGGAAAAACTGTTTTTT. Filled out from reference TRBV29-1 and TRBJ1-4, the complete variable domain reads SAVISQKPSRDICQRGTSLTIQCQVDSQVTMMFWYRQQPGQSLTLIATANQGSEATYESGFVIDKFPISRPNLTFSTLTVSNMSPEDSSIYLCSVKGAGGEKLFFGSGTQLSVL.

V is TRBV2 and J is TRBJ1-1; D ambiguous. Germline CDR1 reads SNHLY; CDR2 reads FYNNEI. Between the trimmed V and J ends, which lost 4 bases and 1 base, there was a span of 10 bases. CDR3 length: 14 amino acids. The CDR3 here is CASSALSSNTEAFF. The CDR3 DNA follows: TGTGCCAGCAGTGCCTTAAGCTCGAACACTGAAGCTTTCTTT.

CDR3 loop: CASSPGNRQLGLHRAYTF. Here the CDR3 DNA reads TGTGCCAGCAGCCCAGGGAATAGGCAACTCGGGCTACACCGAGCCTACACCTTC. This chain links TRBV6-4 with TRBJ1-2; D possibly corresponds to TRBD1 (5 bases). The CDR3 has 18 amino acids. The V end was cut by 6 bases, the J end by 10 bases, with 33 bases between. CDR1 and CDR2 (germline): MRHNA, SNTAGT.

The V and J genes are TRBV28 and TRBJ2-1; tentatively, D is TRBD1 (6 bases). The CDR3 is 15 amino acids. Trimming shortened V by 7 bases and J by 6 bases, and 19 bases separated the two germline ends. From germline, CDR1 is MDHEN and CDR2 SYDVKM. The CDR3 DNA reads as TGTGCCAGCACCTCCTTAAGGGGGTCAGTCAATGAGCAGTTCTTC. It is translated as CASTSLRGSVNEQFF.

In this sample, this clone turned up a few times. The CDR3 sequence is CASSPRGLKNTGELFF. The CDR3 DNA sequence: TGTGCCAGCAGCCCCCGGGGGCTGAAGAATACCGGGGAGCTGTTTTTT. The chain links TRBV7-3 to TRBJ2-2; D might be TRBD1 or TRBD2, each matching 6 bases. CDR1 is SGHTA and CDR2 is FQGTGA in the germline V gene. V gave up 5 bases and J gave up 5 bases, with 18 bases separating them. The CDR3 has 16 amino acids.